Each of the 7 T cell receptor beta chains below was sequenced from the same sample in a study of cytotoxic CD8 clonotypes in ibrutinib-treated CLL. The method was immunoSEQ multiplex PCR; TCRdb's version includes in-frame clones alone and lacks a portion of them. This table has about 25,000 clones, approximately 71% appearing once. Sequences were derived from PBMCs, sampled at disease progression, from a patient treated with ibrutinib. The receptors were gathered from a human donor with chronic lymphocytic leukemia.

The chain links TRBV9 to TRBJ1-1; the D gene is possibly TRBD1 (5 bases). Germline values: CDR1 SGDLS, CDR2 YYNGEE. V lost 3 bases and J 4 bases, leaving 16 bases between the germline ends. The CDR3 is made up of 15 amino acids. The CDR3 loop reads CASSEGPGWGTEAFF. Here the CDR3 DNA reads TGTGCCAGCAGCGAGGGGCCAGGGTGGGGCACTGAAGCTTTCTTT.

This clone was found a few times. The chain joins TRBV2 to TRBJ1-2; no firm D call. Germline assignment: CDR1 SNHLY and CDR2 FYNNEI. The CDR3 sequence is 12 residues long. The V gene lost 10 bases and the J gene lost 8 bases, with 17 bases spanning the gap. CDR3 residues: CANPEEGGGYTF. CDR3 bases: TGTGCCAACCCGGAGGAGGGAGGGGGCTACACCTTC.

This clone was counted only a few times. The V and J genes are TRBV30 and TRBJ2-3, with unresolved D. The germline V gene has CDR1 GTSNPN and CDR2 SVGIG (reference sequence). This CDR3 is 14 amino acids long. CDR3 DNA: TGTGCTTTCCGACTGATCTCTAGCACAGATACGCAGTATTTT. This translates into CAFRLISSTDTQYF.

This clone was detected only a few times. The V call is TRBV4-3, the J call TRBJ1-1; D is unresolved. The CDR3 runs to 14 residues. The germline gives CDR1 LGHNA, CDR2 YSLEER. V was clipped by 0 bases and J by 0 bases, with 5 bases between them. This chain's CDR3 is CASSQDWVNTEAFF. Here the CDR3 DNA reads TGCGCCAGCAGCCAAGACTGGGTGAACACTGAAGCTTTCTTT.

CDR3 sequence: CASTYSGIGAYEQYF. In DNA, the CDR3 is TGTGCCAGTACTTATAGTGGTATAGGGGCCTACGAGCAGTACTTC. The chain links TRBV19 to TRBJ2-7, with D maybe TRBD1 (5 bases). The V gene's germline CDR1 is LNHDA and CDR2 SQIVND (reference sequence). V shed 7 bases and J shed 2 bases, with 18 bases lying between them. The CDR3 length is 15 residues.

The chain uses TRBV4-2 and TRBJ2-1; D may be TRBD2 (6 bases). The CDR3 contains 11 residues. Germline CDR1 and CDR2: LGHNA and YNFKEQ. V lost 11 bases to trimming and J lost 8 bases, with 13 bases between them. The CDR3 DNA follows: TGTGCCGGCGGGACCGGCGATGAGCAGTTCTTC. This encodes CAGGTGDEQFF.

This clone was recorded at least ten times. This sequence joins TRBV27 and TRBJ1-2; 9 nucleotides line up with TRBD1. The germline CDR1 and CDR2 sequences are MNHEY and SMNVEV (reference sequence). The V segment lost 5 bases and the J segment 4 bases; nucleotides outside the gene matches: 8. This CDR3 is built from 15 residues. The CDR3 DNA reads TGTGCCAGCAGTCCTTGGACAGGGGAAGGCTATGGCTACACCTTC. Encoded protein: CASSPWTGEGYGYTF.